Following are 12 T cell receptor beta chains from one sample sequenced in a study of T cells in Graves' hyperthyroidism and ophthalmopathy. The source material, RNA transcripts, was used to amplify TCR beta CDR3 regions. The TCR CDR3 first-round RT-PCR relied on the HTBI primer set. TCRdb re-called the multiplex PCR reads with MiXCR, one entry per CDR3 protein. Counted here are 300,000 to 450,000 distinct CDR3 sequences, about 15% occurring once; the ten biggest clones make up 20%. Sequenced sample: blood. The origin of the receptors is a woman aged 25 to 39 with Graves' ophthalmopathy.

At least ten counts were recorded for this clonotype. The rearrangement uses TRBV2 and TRBJ1-2; 8 bases match TRBD1. The germline V gene has CDR1 SNHLY and CDR2 FYNNEI. V was clipped by 8 bases and J by 5 bases; unmatched bases: 7. The CDR3 extends over 13 amino acids. In DNA form, the CDR3 reads TGTGCCAGCGGTCAGGGGGCAGAGTATGGCTACACCTTC. Amino acids: CASGQGAEYGYTF. Supplemented by reference TRBV2 and TRBJ1-2, the full variable domain reads EPEVTQTPSHQVTQMGQEVILRCVPISNHLYFYWYRQILGQKVEFLVSFYNNEISEKSEIFDDQFSVERPDGSNFTLKIRSTKLEDSAMYFCASGQGAEYGYTFGSGTRLTVV.

This clonotype was detected ten times or more. The rearrangement joins TRBV7-8 to TRBJ2-1; D call uncertain. The CDR3 extends over 15 amino acids. Trimming shortened V by 4 bases and J by 1 base, and 11 bases separated the two germline ends. From germline, CDR1 is SGHVS and CDR2 FQNEAQ. This chain's CDR3 is CASSSLIGSYNEQFF. CDR3 DNA: TGTGCCAGCAGCTCCCTTATTGGTTCCTACAATGAGCAGTTCTTC.

J is TRBJ1-4 and V is TRBV5-5; D call uncertain. The germline gives CDR1 SGHKS, CDR2 YYEKEE (reference sequence). V was clipped by 4 bases and J by 0 bases, with 10 bases between them. This CDR3 has 15 residues. The CDR3 DNA is TGTGCCAGCAGCCTGGACGACGCAACTAATGAAAAACTGTTTTTT. Protein product: CASSLDDATNEKLFF.

This clonotype was observed many times. This chain connects TRBV6-1 to TRBJ2-1, with 13 nucleotides matching TRBD2. The CDR3 is 21 amino acids. J gave up 0 bases and V 3 bases, and 14 bases lay outside the gene matches. Germline V gene data show CDR1 as MNHNS and CDR2 as SASEGT. CDR3 sequence (DNA): TGTGCCAGCAGTGACCGGTCCCTCACTAGCGGGGGGGCCGGCTCCTACAATGAGCAGTTCTTC. Translated, it gives CASSDRSLTSGGAGSYNEQFF.

The sample holds a few counts of this clonotype. V usage is TRBV5-1 and J usage is TRBJ2-7; 9 bases match TRBD1. Germline V gene data show CDR1 as SGHRS and CDR2 as YFSETQ. J lost 4 bases, V lost 2 bases, and 10 bases had no gene match. This CDR3 is 16 amino acids long. CDR3 nucleotide sequence: TGCGCCAGCAGCTTACCAACCGGGACAGGGCTATACGAGCAGTACTTC. Encoded protein: CASSLPTGTGLYEQYF.

This clonotype was seen ten or more times. The chain joins TRBV7-2 to TRBJ2-5, with TRBD2 matching 8 bases. Germline-derived CDR1 and CDR2 are SGHTA and FQGNSA. This CDR3 comprises 14 residues. V was pared by 4 bases and J by 4 bases, with 5 bases of the junction left unmatched. Here the CDR3 reads CASSSSGWTETQYF. The CDR3 region has the DNA TGTGCCAGCAGCTCTAGCGGGTGGACAGAGACCCAGTACTTC.

This clonotype was detected many times. The V call is TRBV6-1, the J call TRBJ2-7; the match to TRBD2 covers 9 bases. Germline values: CDR1 MNHNS, CDR2 SASEGT. The CDR3 has 16 residues. Trimming took 5 bases from V and 3 from J; bases not matched to a gene: 11. CDR3 nucleotides: TGTGCCAGCAGTTCCGCGACTAGCGGAGGCTACTACGAGCAGTACTTC. Its translation: CASSSATSGGYYEQYF.

This clonotype was detected only a few times. This chain links TRBV25-1 with TRBJ2-5; no definite D call. Between the trimmed V and J ends, which lost 2 bases and 1 base, there was a span of 14 bases. Germline lookup yields CDR1 MGHDK and CDR2 SYGVNS. The CDR3 has 16 residues. The CDR3, as DNA: TGTGCCAGCAGTGAAAACCCTGGCGGTCCCCAAGAGACCCAGTACTTC. Protein product: CASSENPGGPQETQYF.

A few counts support this clonotype. A much larger clone lies a single base off, so this may be a read error. The chain is built from TRBV6-1 and TRBJ2-5; 11 positions match TRBD2. Germline CDR1 and CDR2: MNHNS and SASEGT. The CDR3 totals 16 residues. V lost 0 bases, J lost 4 bases, and 4 bases stayed unmatched. The CDR3 nucleotides are TGTGCCAGCAGTGAAGCTAGCGGGGGGGCTCGAGAGACCCAGTACTTC. Translation: CASSEASGGARETQYF.

The V and J genes are TRBV14 and TRBJ2-7, with D perhaps assigned TRBD1 or TRBD2 (5 bases each). Germline V gene sequence: CDR1 SGHDN, CDR2 FVKESK. The CDR3 covers 19 residues. The V end was cut by 2 bases, the J end by 6 bases, with 29 bases between. This chain's CDR3 is CASSQRASRGVKFGSEQYF. In DNA form, the CDR3 reads TGTGCCAGCAGCCAAAGGGCGAGTAGGGGAGTTAAATTTGGGAGCGAGCAGTACTTC.

Ten or more counts support this clonotype. The chain recombines TRBV12-3 or TRBV12-4 with TRBJ1-1; tentatively, D is TRBD1 (6 bases). V was pared by 2 bases and J by 0 bases, with 16 bases between. The CDR3 is 17 residues long. The CDR3 here is CASSLRLQGKMNTEAFF. CDR3 nucleotide sequence: TGTGCCAGCAGTTTACGCCTACAGGGAAAGATGAACACTGAAGCTTTCTTT.

DNA for the CDR3: TGTGCCATTTCTACAGGGATTGGATACGAGCAGTACTTC. It encodes CAISTGIGYEQYF. The chain employs TRBV5-8 and TRBJ2-7; possibly TRBD1 for D (6 bases). Deletions cut 9 bases from V and 4 bases from J, with 17 bases between. From germline, CDR1 is SGHTS and CDR2 YDEGEE. The CDR3 has 13 amino acids. The full variable domain, rest sourced from reference TRBV5-8 and TRBJ2-7, is EAGVTQSPTHLIKTRGQQATLRCSPISGHTSVYWYQQALGLGLQFLLWYDEGEERNRGNFPPRFSGRQFPNYSSELNVNALELEDSALYLCAISTGIGYEQYFGPGTRLTVT.